This is a list of T cell receptor beta chains from one sample in a study of human T cells and chemical hapten exposure. TCRdb reprocessed the RACE reads with MiXCR, giving one entry per CDR3 protein. This table holds some 340,000 distinct CDR3 sequences, approximately 6.3% found once. This specimen consisted of whole blood, obtained in connection with sensitization to the hapten diphenylcyclopropenone (DPC). The receptors shown here come from a woman between 18 and 29 years old with alopecia areata. Some clones in this sample may be carry-over from other donors' samples. Both conserved end residues are part of each CDR3. A D gene is named only where the DNA matches it firmly. Size is stated for part of the rows, as once, few or many counts, or as a class when the clone is expanded.

d_gene	v_gene	j_gene	abundance	CDR3aa	CDR3nt
-	TRBV5-1	TRBJ1-6	many	CASSPTYNSPLHF	TGCGCCAGCAGCCCCACCTATAATTCACCCCTCCACTTT
TRBD1	TRBV2	TRBJ2-5	many	CASRGQGNQETQYF	TGTGCCAGCAGGGGACAGGGGAATCAAGAGACCCAGTACTTC
TRBD1	TRBV6-5	TRBJ2-6	-	CASSRRQGGAGANVLTF	TGTGCCAGCAGTCGCCGACAGGGGGGGGCTGGGGCCAACGTCCTGACTTTC
TRBD2	TRBV5-4	TRBJ2-1	-	CASRRWGGALSYNEQFF	TGTGCCAGCAGGCGGTGGGGGGGAGCCCTCTCCTACAATGAGCAGTTCTTC
TRBD2	TRBV27	TRBJ2-5	few	CASRRGGAGETQYF	TGTGCCAGCAGGCGCGGGGGGGCTGGAGAGACCCAGTACTTC
-	TRBV28	TRBJ2-7	-	CASSYPGPGEQYF	TGTGCCAGCAGTTACCCCGGACCGGGCGAGCAGTACTTC
TRBD1	TRBV27	TRBJ1-1	few	CASSPGGTGRTEAFF	TGTGCCAGCAGTCCTGGCGGGACAGGGCGAACTGAAGCTTTCTTT
TRBD2	TRBV6-5	TRBJ2-1	many	CASSPFGLADDNEQFF	TGTGCCAGCAGTCCCTTCGGACTAGCGGACGACAATGAGCAGTTCTTC
-	TRBV3-1	TRBJ2-7	few	CASSLWDRPGEQYF	TGTGCCAGCAGCCTCTGGGACCGCCCTGGCGAGCAGTACTTC
TRBD1	TRBV25-1	TRBJ1-1	-	CASSDHRGGMNTEAFF	TGTGCCAGCAGTGATCACAGGGGGGGTATGAACACTGAAGCTTTCTTT
-	TRBV9	TRBJ1-6	few	CASSVGSPEGGNSPLHF	TGTGCCAGCAGCGTAGGGTCCCCGGAGGGGGGAAATTCACCCCTCCACTTT
-	TRBV4-3	TRBJ2-7	many	CASSQDFRKDYPYEQYF	TGCGCCAGCAGCCAAGATTTTCGGAAGGATTACCCCTACGAGCAGTACTTC
-	TRBV5-5	TRBJ1-4	-	CASSLGTQNEKLFF	TGTGCCAGCAGCTTGGGGACACAGAATGAAAAACTGTTTTTT
TRBD1	TRBV6-2/TRBV6-3	TRBJ1-5	-	CASSYDRDRNQPQHF	TGTGCCAGCAGTTACGACAGGGATCGCAATCAGCCCCAGCATTTT
-	TRBV29-1	TRBJ2-1	few	CSVVLDPNEQFF	TGCAGCGTTGTCTTGGATCCCAATGAGCAGTTCTTC
-	TRBV28	TRBJ1-1	many	CASSAGQNTEAFF	TGTGCCAGCAGTGCGGGACAGAACACTGAAGCTTTCTTT
-	TRBV28	TRBJ1-2	-	CASSFNRNYGYTF	TGTGCCAGCAGTTTTAATAGAAACTATGGCTACACCTTC
-	TRBV19	TRBJ1-5	many	CASSISGGNQPQHF	TGTGCCAGTAGTATCTCGGGGGGCAATCAGCCCCAGCATTTT
TRBD1	TRBV28	TRBJ1-1	-	CASSLPRGRATEAFF	TGTGCCAGCAGTTTGCCCAGGGGGCGGGCCACTGAAGCTTTCTTT
-	TRBV7-6	TRBJ2-5	-	CASSSQSLTETQYF	TGTGCCAGCAGCTCCCAGTCCCTTACGGAGACCCAGTACTTC
TRBD1	TRBV29-1	TRBJ2-1	many	CSGQGAPSSYNEQFF	TGCAGCGGACAGGGGGCTCCTAGCTCCTACAATGAGCAGTTCTTC